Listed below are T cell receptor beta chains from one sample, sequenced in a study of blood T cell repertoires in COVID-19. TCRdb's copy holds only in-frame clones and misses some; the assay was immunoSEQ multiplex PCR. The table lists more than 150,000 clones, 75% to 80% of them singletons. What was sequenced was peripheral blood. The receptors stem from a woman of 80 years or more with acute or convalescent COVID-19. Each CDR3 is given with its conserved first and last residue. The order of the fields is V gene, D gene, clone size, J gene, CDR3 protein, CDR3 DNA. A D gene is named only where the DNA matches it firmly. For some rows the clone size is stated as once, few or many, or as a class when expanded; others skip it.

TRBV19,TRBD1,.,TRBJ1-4,CASGTTGGGEKLFF,TGTGCCAGTGGTACTACAGGGGGCGGTGAAAAACTGTTTTTT
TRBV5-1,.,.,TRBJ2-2,CASSLGAGELFF,TGCGCCAGCAGCCTCGGGGCCGGGGAGCTGTTTTTT
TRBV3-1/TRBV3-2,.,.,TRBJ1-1,CASSQGGLTEAFF,TGTGCCAGCAGCCAAGGCGGTCTCACTGAAGCTTTCTTT
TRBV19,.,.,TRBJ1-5,CASRTRQAGFPQHF,TGTGCCAGTAGAACCAGACAGGCTGGCTTTCCCCAGCATTTT
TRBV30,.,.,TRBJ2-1,CAWSRGGPNNEQFF,TGTGCCTGGAGTCGTGGGGGCCCCAACAATGAGCAGTTCTTC
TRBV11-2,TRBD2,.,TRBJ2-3,CASSFRLAGSTDTQYF,TGTGCCAGCAGTTTCCGACTAGCGGGGAGCACAGATACGCAGTATTTT
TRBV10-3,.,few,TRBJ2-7,CAISVATYEQYF,TGTGCCATCAGTGTAGCGACCTACGAGCAGTACTTC
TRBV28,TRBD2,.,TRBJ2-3,CASSLIAGRADTQYF,TGTGCCAGCAGTTTAATAGCGGGGAGGGCAGATACGCAGTATTTT
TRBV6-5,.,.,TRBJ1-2,CASSVSGGLGYGYTF,TGTGCCAGCAGCGTGAGTGGGGGCTTAGGCTATGGCTACACCTTC
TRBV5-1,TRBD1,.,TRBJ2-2,CASTGTGVNTGELFF,TGCGCCAGCACCGGGACAGGGGTCAACACCGGGGAGCTGTTTTTT
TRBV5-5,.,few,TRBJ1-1,CASSFWEGTEAFF,TGTGCCAGCAGCTTCTGGGAGGGGACTGAAGCTTTCTTT
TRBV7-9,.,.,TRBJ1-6,CASSGTRSSYNSPLHF,TGTGCCAGCAGCGGTACGAGAAGCTCCTATAATTCACCCCTCCACTTT
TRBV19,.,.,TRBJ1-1,CASIEQPTGDMNTEAFF,TGTGCCAGTATCGAACAACCGACAGGCGATATGAACACTGAAGCTTTCTTT
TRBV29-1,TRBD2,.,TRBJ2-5,CSVEPLAGGETQYF,TGCAGCGTTGAACCACTAGCGGGGGGAGAGACCCAGTACTTC
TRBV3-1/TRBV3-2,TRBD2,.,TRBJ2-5,CASSRAGRGPETQYF,TGTGCCAGCAGCCGAGCGGGGAGGGGCCCAGAGACCCAGTACTTC
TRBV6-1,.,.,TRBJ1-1,CASSEALRQTTEAFF,TGTGCCAGCAGTGAAGCCCTGAGACAGACCACTGAAGCTTTCTTT
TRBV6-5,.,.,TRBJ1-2,CASSYSRGNGYTF,TGTGCCAGCAGTTACTCTCGAGGGAATGGCTACACCTTC
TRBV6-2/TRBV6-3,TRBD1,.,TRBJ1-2,CASSYPGTANYGYTF,TGTGCCAGCAGTTACCCCGGGACAGCTAACTATGGCTACACCTTC
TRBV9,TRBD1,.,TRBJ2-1,CASSVRDRGRNEQFF,TGTGCCAGCAGCGTCCGGGACAGGGGGAGGAATGAGCAGTTCTTC
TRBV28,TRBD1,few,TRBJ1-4,CASGGGWGEKLFF,TGTGCCAGCGGAGGGGGCTGGGGTGAAAAACTGTTTTTT
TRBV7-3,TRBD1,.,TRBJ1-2,CASSLGQGFGYTF,TGTGCCAGCAGCTTAGGACAGGGGTTTGGCTACACCTTC
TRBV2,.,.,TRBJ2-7,CASSLLVYEQYF,TGTGCCAGCAGTTTACTGGTCTACGAGCAGTACTTC
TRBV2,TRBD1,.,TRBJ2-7,CASTFMDRGTEQYF,TGTGCCAGCACTTTTATGGACAGGGGGACCGAGCAGTACTTC
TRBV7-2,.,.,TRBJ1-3,CASSQEAANSGNTIYF,TGTGCCAGCAGCCAAGAGGCGGCAAATTCTGGAAACACCATATATTTT
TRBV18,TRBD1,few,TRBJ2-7,CASSPDRAYEQYF,TGTGCCAGCTCCCCCGACAGGGCCTACGAGCAGTACTTC
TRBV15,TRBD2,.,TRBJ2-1,CATTPPAGTTSNEQFF,TGTGCCACCACACCCCCGGCAGGGACTACAAGTAATGAGCAGTTCTTC
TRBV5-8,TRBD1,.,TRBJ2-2,CASSLYGTGVPTGELFF,TGTGCCAGCAGCTTATACGGGACAGGGGTCCCCACCGGGGAGCTGTTTTTT
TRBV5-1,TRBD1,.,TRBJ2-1,CASRPTGSSYNEQFF,TGCGCCAGCAGACCGACAGGGAGCTCCTACAATGAGCAGTTCTTC
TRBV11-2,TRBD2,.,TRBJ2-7,CASSFGTTVEQYF,TGTGCCAGCAGCTTCGGGACTACAGTCGAGCAGTACTTC
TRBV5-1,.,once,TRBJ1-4,CASSPLGRRANEKLFF,TGCGCCAGCAGCCCCCTAGGCCGCAGGGCTAATGAAAAACTGTTTTTT
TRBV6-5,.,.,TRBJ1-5,CASSQTGRSDQPQHF,TGTGCCAGCTCGCAAACAGGGCGGTCTGATCAGCCCCAGCATTTT
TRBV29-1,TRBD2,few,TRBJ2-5,CSVVKASGGRETQYF,TGCAGCGTTGTCAAGGCTAGCGGGGGGCGGGAGACCCAGTACTTC
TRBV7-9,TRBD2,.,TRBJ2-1,CASSQTSGGLKEQFF,TGTGCCAGCAGCCAGACTAGCGGGGGCCTAAAGGAGCAGTTCTTC
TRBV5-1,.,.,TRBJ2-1,CASSLGQTTTFEQFF,TGCGCCAGCAGCCTAGGACAGACTACCACCTTCGAGCAGTTCTTC
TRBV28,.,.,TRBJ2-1,CASSPPLGSRNEQFF,TGTGCCAGCAGTCCCCCACTCGGGAGTAGGAATGAGCAGTTCTTC
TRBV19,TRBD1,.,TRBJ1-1,CASSGGQGRTEAFF,TGTGCCAGTAGTGGTGGACAGGGGCGAACTGAAGCTTTCTTT
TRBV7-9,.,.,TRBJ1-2,CASSFGGADYGYTF,TGTGCCAGCAGCTTTGGGGGCGCGGACTATGGCTACACCTTC
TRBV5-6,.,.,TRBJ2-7,CASSLERIASLSYEQYF,TGTGCCAGCAGCTTGGAAAGGATAGCGTCCCTCTCCTACGAGCAGTACTTC
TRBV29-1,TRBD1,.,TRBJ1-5,CSVGGQGGQPQHF,TGCAGCGTGGGAGGACAGGGAGGGCAGCCCCAGCATTTT
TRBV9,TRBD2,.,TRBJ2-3,CASSVSLAVTDTQYF,TGTGCCAGCAGCGTAAGTCTAGCGGTCACAGATACGCAGTATTTT
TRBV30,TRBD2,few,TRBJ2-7,CAWSVGGRTFKAYEQYF,TGTGCCTGGAGTGTCGGCGGGAGGACCTTTAAGGCCTACGAGCAGTACTTC
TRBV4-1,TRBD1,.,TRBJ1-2,CASAMDRLSYGYTF,TGCGCCAGCGCTATGGACAGGCTTAGCTATGGCTACACCTTC
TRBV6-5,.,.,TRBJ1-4,CASSYTGQTNEKLFF,TGTGCCAGCAGTTACACGGGACAAACTAATGAAAAACTGTTTTTT
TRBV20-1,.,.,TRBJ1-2,CSASTEDSFYGYTF,TGCAGTGCTAGTACTGAGGACAGCTTCTATGGCTACACCTTC
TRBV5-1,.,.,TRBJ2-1,CASSSPDFYNEQFF,TGCGCCAGCAGCTCCCCCGACTTTTACAATGAGCAGTTCTTC
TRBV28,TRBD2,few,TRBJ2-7,CASRNGRLIYEQYF,TGTGCCAGCCGTAACGGGAGGCTGATCTACGAGCAGTACTTC
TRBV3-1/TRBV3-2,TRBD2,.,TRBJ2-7,CASSPGGRYEQYF,TGTGCCAGCAGCCCTGGCGGGAGGTACGAGCAGTACTTC
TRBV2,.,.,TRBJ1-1,CASRTQVGAFF,TGTGCCAGCCGAACACAGGTCGGAGCTTTCTTT
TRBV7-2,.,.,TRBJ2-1,CASSLEGGSYNEQFF,TGTGCCAGCAGCTTGGAGGGCGGTTCCTACAATGAGCAGTTCTTC
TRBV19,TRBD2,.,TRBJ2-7,CATRGTSGTYEQYF,TGTGCCACCCGTGGGACTAGCGGTACCTACGAGCAGTACTTC